This TCR beta chain was sequenced for a study of blood T cell repertoires in COVID-19. On the study more broadly: Both acute and convalescent COVID-19 samples were obtained from the United States, Italy and Spain. T cells, B-cell-depleted T cells, or PBMCs provided the cDNA or gDNA that served as material.

Enrollees, roughly 18 to 90 years old, lived in some 24 US areas. The length of the CDR3 is 15 residues. CDR1 MDHEN and CDR2 SYDVKM come from the germline V gene. Losses at the gene ends were 5 bases for V and 7 bases for J; bases not matched to a gene: 10. Methods used by the authors: Researchers report that nucleated cell counts were estimated from reference gene primer amplification. Only in-frame clones appear in the TCRdb table, and some are missing; sequencing was by immunoSEQ multiplex PCR. Clone size and V and J calls were adopted from that table, with D and trimming inferred from the DNA. The table includes approximately 300,000 clones, 85% to 95% detected once.

This chain joins TRBV28 and TRBJ2-7; 11 positions match TRBD1. The clonotype was recovered from a woman in her twenties or thirties who had been exposed to COVID-19. Specimen: PBMCs or T cells enriched from blood (not recorded which). For the CDR3, the DNA is TGTGCCAGCAGTGAGGGGACAGGGGGGTTTTGGGAGCAGTACTTC. Its protein product is CASSEGTGGFWEQYF.